These 30 T cell receptor beta chains originate from one sample sequenced in a study of blood T cell repertoires in COVID-19. Here immunoSEQ multiplex PCR was the method, and the copy in TCRdb shows in-frame clones only, minus some. The sample records roughly 350,000 clones, 80% to 90% being singletons. Sequencing was performed on peripheral blood. All receptors come from a woman in her twenties or thirties with COVID-19, enrolled during active disease.

This chain uses TRBV2 with TRBJ2-3; D may be TRBD2 (6 bases). V dropped 6 bases and J dropped 4 bases, with 8 bases sitting between them. CDR1 SNHLY and CDR2 FYNNEI come from the germline V gene. The CDR3 contains 12 residues. In DNA form, the CDR3 reads TGTGCCAGCAGCGCGGGGTCAGATACGCAGTATTTT. Its protein product is CASSAGSDTQYF.

This clone was counted once. This chain uses TRBV27 with TRBJ1-1, with D possibly TRBD1 on 5 matching bases. CDR3 size: 15 residues. Trimming removed 0 bases at V and 5 bases at J, with 13 bases between. CDR1 MNHEY and CDR2 SMNVEV come from the germline V gene (reference sequence). CDR3 loop: CASSLSGGGRTEAFF. Written as DNA, the CDR3 is TGTGCCAGCAGTTTATCGGGGGGGGGAAGGACTGAAGCTTTCTTT.

The chain links TRBV24-1 to TRBJ2-5, with TRBD1 matching 8 bases. Trimming took 1 base from V and 3 from J; bases not matched to a gene: 3. The CDR3 contains 15 residues. Germline lookup yields CDR1 KGHDR and CDR2 SFDVKD. CDR3 in amino acids: CATSDFGQGKETQYF. For the CDR3, the DNA is TGTGCCACCAGTGATTTCGGACAGGGCAAAGAGACCCAGTACTTC.

This clone was observed once. This chain links TRBV3-1 (or the pseudogene TRBV3-2) with TRBJ2-1, with 10 bases matching TRBD2. Germline trimming cut 0 bases from V and 10 bases from J; bases unmatched to any gene: 12. There are 17 residues in the CDR3. Germline assignment: CDR1 LGHDT and CDR2 YNNKEL (reference sequence). The CDR3 bases are TGTGCCAGCAGCCAAGAAGGTAGCGGGAGGCCTCGCTGGGAGCAGTTCTTC. Translated: CASSQEGSGRPRWEQFF.

The chain recombines TRBV4-1 with TRBJ2-7; 12 nucleotides agree with TRBD2. This CDR3 is built from 17 residues. The germline V gene has CDR1 MGHRA and CDR2 YSYEKL. J gave up 3 bases and V 3 bases, and 9 bases lay outside the gene matches. CDR3 nucleotides: TGCGCCAGCAGCCACCTACCGGGACTAGCGGGCCTCTACGAGCAGTACTTC. Its translation is CASSHLPGLAGLYEQYF.

The J gene is TRBJ1-1, the V gene TRBV19; 7 nucleotides agree with TRBD1. V dropped 6 bases and J dropped 4; count of bases not matched to a gene: 5. The CDR3 length is 13 residues. The V gene's germline CDR1 is LNHDA and CDR2 SQIVND (reference sequence). This chain's CDR3 is CASRSQGTTEAFF. As DNA, the CDR3 is TGTGCCAGTAGGTCACAGGGGACCACTGAAGCTTTCTTT.

The V call is TRBV15, the J call TRBJ2-1; 8 nucleotides match TRBD2. There are 18 residues in the CDR3. Germline V gene data show CDR1 as LNHNV and CDR2 as YYDKDF (reference sequence). V lost 0 bases and J lost 0; bases outside the gene matches: 7. Written as DNA, the CDR3 is TGTGCCACCAGCAGAGACTATAGCGGGGCCACCTCCTACAATGAGCAGTTCTTC. Translation: CATSRDYSGATSYNEQFF. Based on the CDR3 plus reference TRBV15 and TRBJ2-1, the full variable domain is DAMVIQNPRYQVTQFGKPVTLSCSQTLNHNVMYWYQQKSSQAPKLLFHYYDKDFNNEADTPDNFQSRRPNTSFCFLDIRSPGLGDTAMYLCATSRDYSGATSYNEQFFGPGTRLTVL.

V is TRBV4-1 and J is TRBJ2-2; 12 bases are a match to TRBD2. Trimming cost V 5 bases and J 0 bases; bases outside gene matches: 13. This CDR3 has 20 residues. From germline, CDR1 is MGHRA and CDR2 YSYEKL. The CDR3 region has the DNA TGCGCCAGCAGCTCCCGCTGGGTGACTAGCGGGAGAACGAACACCGGGGAGCTGTTTTTT. As protein: CASSSRWVTSGRTNTGELFF.

The chain is built from TRBV7-9 and TRBJ2-3, with TRBD1 matching over 7 bases. The V and J ends lost 1 base and 2 bases, in that order; junction bases with no gene match: 9. The CDR3 runs to 17 residues. Germline V CDR1 and CDR2: SEHNR, FQNEAQ (reference sequence). The CDR3, as DNA: TGTGCCAGCAGCTTAGTACAGGGGTTGGGGAACACAGATACGCAGTATTTT. As protein: CASSLVQGLGNTDTQYF.

J is TRBJ2-7 and V is TRBV28; 8 nucleotides match TRBD1. Germline V gene lookup returns CDR1 MDHEN and CDR2 SYDVKM. The CDR3 totals 13 residues. V was pared by 6 bases and J by 2 bases, with 3 bases of the junction left unmatched. The CDR3 DNA reads TGTGCCAGCAGACCACAGGGGGCCTACGAGCAGTACTTC. It yields the protein CASRPQGAYEQYF.

This clone was recorded once. The chain employs TRBV28 and TRBJ1-4; D possibly corresponds to TRBD1 (5 bases). This CDR3 region has 14 residues. Germline loops: CDR1 MDHEN, CDR2 SYDVKM. V lost 4 bases and J lost 3, with 9 bases in between. The chain's CDR3 is CASSSRGANEKLFF. The CDR3 bases are TGTGCCAGCAGTTCACGGGGGGCTAATGAAAAACTGTTTTTT.

This clone was recorded only once. CDR3 protein: CASSLSAGWNEKLFF. The CDR3 DNA follows: TGTGCCAGCAGCTTATCCGCGGGGTGGAATGAAAAACTGTTTTTT. This sequence joins TRBV11-2 and TRBJ1-4; D ambiguous. This CDR3 region has 15 residues. Germline V CDR1 and CDR2: SGHAT, FQNNGV. V lost 2 bases and J lost 5, with 12 bases in between.

This chain joins TRBV5-1 and TRBJ1-6, with TRBD1 matching 7 bases. Looked up from germline, CDR1 is SGHRS and CDR2 is YFSETQ. This CDR3 contains 16 residues. V lost 3 bases to trimming and J lost 0 bases; unmatched junction nucleotides: 3. In DNA form, the CDR3 reads TGCGCCAGCAGCTACGGACAGGACTCCTATAATTCACCCCTCCACTTT. It translates to CASSYGQDSYNSPLHF.

This chain links TRBV10-2 with TRBJ2-1, with TRBD1 as a possible D gene (6 bases). The CDR3 spans 15 residues. Trimming shortened V by 6 bases and J by 7 bases, and 19 bases separated the two germline ends. Per the germline V gene, CDR1 is WSHSY and CDR2 is SAAADI. The CDR3 sequence is CASRGDIPQGNEQFF. CDR3 nucleotides: TGCGCCAGCAGGGGGGACATTCCCCAGGGGAATGAGCAGTTCTTC.

J is TRBJ1-1 and V is TRBV6-1; D ambiguous. Germline assignment: CDR1 MNHNS and CDR2 SASEGT. This CDR3 is 13 amino acids long. Trimming pared 11 bases from V and 6 bases from J, leaving 19 bases between. CDR3: CAVQKGREAEAFF. The DNA for the CDR3 is TGTGCCGTTCAGAAAGGGAGGGAGGCTGAAGCTTTCTTT.

To note about this clone: The same CDR3 arises from other DNA sequences in this sample as well. This chain joins TRBV9 and TRBJ2-2; maybe TRBD1 (5 bases). The germline CDR1 and CDR2 sequences are SGDLS and YYNGEE. The CDR3 loop spans 15 amino acids. V was shortened by 0 bases and J by 1 base, with 7 bases between the two germline ends. CDR3 coding DNA: TGTGCCAGCAGCGTAGGTACAGGGAACACCGGGGAGCTGTTTTTT. Translating gives CASSVGTGNTGELFF.

This rearrangement joins TRBV15 to TRBJ1-5; 7 bases match TRBD1. In germline, CDR1 is LNHNV, CDR2 YYDKDF (reference sequence). The J segment lost 5 bases and the V segment lost 6 bases, leaving 4 bases of the junction unmatched. This CDR3 is 13 amino acids long. CDR3 sequence reads: CATRGDSHQPQHF. CDR3 in DNA: TGTGCCACCAGAGGGGACAGCCATCAGCCCCAGCATTTT.

This clone was seen a few times. The chain carries TRBV5-5 and TRBJ2-1; D may be TRBD2 (5 bases). Germline V gene data show CDR1 as SGHKS and CDR2 as YYEKEE (reference sequence). V lost 7 bases, J lost 7 bases, and 15 bases lay in between. This CDR3 region has 13 residues. The CDR3 sequence is CASLATVANEQFF. The CDR3 coding sequence is TGTGCCAGCCTAGCAACTGTAGCAAATGAGCAGTTCTTC.

V usage is TRBV28 and J usage is TRBJ2-3, with 8 positions matching TRBD1. CDR1 and CDR2 from the germline V gene are MDHEN and SYDVKM. Trimming took 4 bases from V and 4 from J; bases not matched to a gene: 7. This CDR3 comprises 15 residues. CDR3 protein: CASSSTSGGADTQYF. Written as DNA, the CDR3 is TGTGCCAGCAGTTCCACGTCAGGGGGCGCAGATACGCAGTATTTT. Filled out from reference TRBV28 and TRBJ2-3, the complete variable domain reads DVKVTQSSRYLVKRTGEKVFLECVQDMDHENMFWYRQDPGLGLRLIYFSYDVKMKEKGDIPEGYSVSREKKERFSLILESASTNQTSMYLCASSSTSGGADTQYFGPGTRLTVL.

The chain joins TRBV19 to TRBJ2-5; D perhaps matches TRBD1 (7 bases). Trimming took off 9 bases at V and 5 bases at J, with 28 bases between the two ends. The germline V gene encodes CDR1 LNHDA and CDR2 SQIVND (reference sequence). The CDR3 contains 17 residues. DNA of the CDR3: TGTGCCAGCCAAAGCGCCTATAGACAGGGAGGAGCGGAGACCCAGTACTTC. The encoded protein is CASQSAYRQGGAETQYF.

The rearrangement links TRBV11-2 to TRBJ2-5; the match to TRBD1 covers 11 bases. V lost 5 bases to trimming and J lost 5 bases; unmatched junction nucleotides: 7. Looked up from germline, CDR1 is SGHAT and CDR2 is FQNNGV. The CDR3 extends over 15 amino acids. This chain's CDR3 is CASSASGTGGETQYF. In nucleotides, the CDR3 is TGTGCCAGCAGCGCCTCCGGGACAGGGGGGGAGACCCAGTACTTC.

CDR3 region: CASRGTGGTEQYF. CDR3 in DNA: TGTGCCAGCAGGGGGACAGGGGGTACCGAGCAGTACTTC. The chain links TRBV2 to TRBJ2-7; 11 nucleotides line up with TRBD1. Germline V CDR1 and CDR2: SNHLY, FYNNEI. The ends lost 6 bases at V and 6 bases at J; junction bases unmatched: 4. This CDR3 is 13 amino acids long.

V and J are TRBV6-5 and TRBJ2-3; TRBD2 aligns across 7 bases. The CDR3 contains 13 residues. Looked up from germline, CDR1 is MNHEY and CDR2 is SVGAGI. V shed 5 bases and J 11 bases; nucleotides not matched to a gene: 10. CDR3 residues: CASSRDYVTWQYF. CDR3 nucleotides: TGTGCCAGCAGTAGGGACTACGTGACATGGCAGTATTTT.

The J gene is TRBJ2-6, the V gene TRBV28; 8 bases map to TRBD1. V trimming: 5 bases; J trimming: 1 base; junction bases outside the gene matches: 7. CDR3 length equals 17 residues. CDR1 is MDHEN, CDR2 SYDVKM, per germline. The CDR3 sequence is CASSPPGGTSGANVLTF. CDR3 nucleotides: TGTGCCAGCAGTCCCCCAGGGGGCACTTCTGGGGCCAACGTCCTGACTTTC.

The rearrangement joins TRBV28 to TRBJ2-7; D might be TRBD1 (5 bases). Germline lookup yields CDR1 MDHEN and CDR2 SYDVKM. Trimming removed 3 bases from V and 0 bases from J, with 12 bases in between. This CDR3 comprises 15 residues. CDR3 in amino acids: CASSFGALNSYEQYF. The CDR3 nucleotides read TGTGCCAGCAGTTTTGGGGCCCTAAACTCCTACGAGCAGTACTTC.

In its sample, this clone was seen once. CDR3 loop: CATSGHRGPYNEQFF. For the CDR3, the DNA is TGTGCCACCAGTGGACACAGGGGACCCTACAATGAGCAGTTCTTC. The chain recombines TRBV24-1 with TRBJ2-1; 7 positions match TRBD1. V gave up 5 bases and J gave up 2 bases; unmatched junction bases: 5. CDR3 length: 15 residues. Germline lookup yields CDR1 KGHDR and CDR2 SFDVKD.

The chain is built from TRBV27 and TRBJ2-1; 10 bases match TRBD2. Germline values: CDR1 MNHEY, CDR2 SMNVEV (reference sequence). Trimming cost V 6 bases and J 8 bases; bases outside gene matches: 10. This CDR3 contains 15 residues. CDR3 protein: CASRAAGGPSHEQFF. CDR3 nucleotide sequence: TGTGCCAGCAGGGCAGCGGGAGGGCCCTCGCATGAGCAGTTCTTC.

The V and J genes are TRBV5-5 and TRBJ1-2, with 9 bases fitting TRBD1. Trimming took 5 bases from V and 5 from J; bases not matched to a gene: 10. Germline CDR1 is SGHKS and CDR2 is YYEKEE (reference sequence). The CDR3 totals 15 residues. The CDR3 nucleotides are TGTGCCAGCAGTTCCGGGACAGGGTACGGGTATGGCTACACCTTC. This sequence encodes CASSSGTGYGYGYTF. Full variable domain (outside the CDR3, taken from reference TRBV5-5 and TRBJ1-2): DAGVTQSPTHLIKTRGQQVTLRCSPISGHKSVSWYQQVLGQGPQFIFQYYEKEERGRGNFPDRFSARQFPNYSSELNVNALLLGDSALYLCASSSGTGYGYGYTFGSGTRLTVV.

The chain uses TRBV7-9 and TRBJ2-7; 7 bases are shared with TRBD2. Germline CDR1 is SEHNR and CDR2 is FQNEAQ (reference sequence). J gave up 2 bases and V 7 bases, and 8 bases lay outside the gene matches. This CDR3 has 14 amino acids. CDR3 residues: CASNRAGLPYEQYF. The CDR3 DNA follows: TGTGCCAGCAACAGAGCGGGACTCCCCTACGAGCAGTACTTC.

The chain has TRBV27 and TRBJ2-5; D is uncertain. The CDR3 has 13 amino acids. Trimming left V 8 bases short and J 4 bases short, with 14 bases between. Germline lookup yields CDR1 MNHEY and CDR2 SMNVEV (reference sequence). The CDR3 coding sequence is TGTGCCAGCTCTAGTGAGATTGGAGAGACCCAGTACTTC. Translating it yields CASSSEIGETQYF.